This TCR beta chain was profiled in a study of identical twins. Broader study findings: Out-of-frame TCR alpha sharing observed in monozygotic twins exceeded model estimates.

This clonotype was counted ten times or more. Its antigen is unidentified. The CDR3 length is 14 residues. Trimming took 6 bases from V and 7 from J; bases not matched to a gene: 4. TCRdb recomputed calls from the 5' RACE reads with MiXCR, one row per CDR3 protein. The sample comprises 600,000 to 850,000 distinct CDR3 sequences, 18% of which are singletons, and around 14% rests with the top ten. The same data also contributed to another study, on T cells expressing NK-cell markers. That paper adds: Seven donors tested HCMV-seropositive and one tested seronegative among the eight sequenced.

The source of this sequence is a woman between 18 and 30 years old in good health. The chain employs TRBV12-3 or TRBV12-4 and TRBJ1-4, with 11 bases lining up with TRBD1. The sequenced sample was PBMCs. For the CDR3, the DNA is TGTGCCAGCAGCAAGGGACAGGGGGGTGAAAAACTGTTTTTT. Protein: CASSKGQGGEKLFF.